This T cell receptor beta chain was sequenced in a study of response to subunit inactivated influenza vaccine. MiXCR, run by TCRdb on the RT-PCR reads, gives a single entry per CDR3 protein. The repertoire holds about 800,000 distinct CDR3 sequences, less than 25% seen once, with roughly 10% in the top ten. Regarding this clonotype: Its matching antigen is unknown.

CDR1 is MNHEY, CDR2 SMNVEV, per germline (reference sequence). The CDR3 length is 17 residues. The ends were cut back, 4 bases at V and 3 bases at J, with 21 bases in the middle. Whole-study findings and limits: Each seasonal influenza vaccination recruits few new T cells, the authors suggested.

The rearrangement joins TRBV27 to TRBJ1-2, with a tentative D call TRBD1 (5 bases). The starting material was PBMCs from blood, obtained roughly 5 days after vaccination. The clonotype was recovered from a man aged 45-60 years who received an inactivated influenza vaccine. In DNA, the CDR3 is TGTGCCAGCAGTTCCCTCCGGGACGTTCAGGGCTACTATGGCTACACCTTC. It is translated as CASSSLRDVQGYYGYTF.